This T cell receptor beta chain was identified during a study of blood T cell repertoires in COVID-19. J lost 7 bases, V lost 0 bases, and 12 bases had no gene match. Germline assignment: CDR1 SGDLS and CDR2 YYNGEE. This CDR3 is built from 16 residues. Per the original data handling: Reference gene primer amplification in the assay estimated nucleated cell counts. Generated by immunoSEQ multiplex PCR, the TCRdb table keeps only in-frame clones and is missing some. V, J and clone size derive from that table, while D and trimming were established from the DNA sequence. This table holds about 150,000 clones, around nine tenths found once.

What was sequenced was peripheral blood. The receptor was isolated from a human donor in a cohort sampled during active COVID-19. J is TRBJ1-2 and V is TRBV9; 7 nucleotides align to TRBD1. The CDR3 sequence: CASSVGQATGSSGYTF. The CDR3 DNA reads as TGTGCCAGCAGCGTAGGACAAGCGACAGGGTCGTCTGGCTACACCTTC.